The 3 T cell receptor beta chains below come from one sample, sequenced in a study of high-grade serous ovarian cancer treatment subgroups. Data came from immunoSEQ multiplex PCR; TCRdb stores just in-frame clones and leaves some out. The sample has about 7,600 clones, 60% to 85% seen once. Tumor samples were obtained before definitive surgery or chemotherapy. The sample taken for sequencing was tumor tissue. These TCRs come from a human donor with high-grade serous ovarian cancer.

J is TRBJ2-6 and V is TRBV28; D gene ambiguous. The CDR3 covers 16 residues. The V gene's germline CDR1 is MDHEN and CDR2 SYDVKM. Trimming took 2 bases from V and 0 from J, leaving 8 bases between them. CDR3 loop: CASSLTRPSGANVLTF. CDR3 nucleotides: TGTGCCAGCAGTTTAACCCGGCCCTCTGGGGCCAACGTCCTGACTTTC.

V gene TRBV5-6 combines with J gene TRBJ2-7; 7 bases are a match to TRBD2. The CDR3 runs 13 residues. Germline trimming cut 2 bases from V and 4 bases from J; bases unmatched to any gene: 3. Germline V gene sequence: CDR1 SGHDT, CDR2 YYEEEE. The CDR3 region has the DNA TGTGCCAGCAGCTTCCAGGGAGGGTACGAGCAGTACTTC. It translates to CASSFQGGYEQYF.

The CDR3 here is CASSLAGISGNTIYF. CDR3 sequence (DNA): TGTGCCAGCAGCTTAGCAGGGATCTCTGGAAACACCATATATTTT. J is TRBJ1-3 and V is TRBV7-2, with D uncertain. Germline V gene data show CDR1 as SGHTA and CDR2 as FQGNSA. The V and J ends lost 0 bases and 0 bases respectively, with 6 bases between them. This CDR3 spans 15 amino acids.